These 22 T cell receptor beta chains originate from one sample sequenced in a study of T cell responses to AZD1222 COVID-19 vaccine. Method: immunoSEQ multiplex PCR; TCRdb's copy keeps in-frame clones and lacks some. Counted here are roughly 150,000 clones, about 89% occurring once; the ten biggest clones make up 4.7%. Source: peripheral blood, taken on day 0 of AZD1222 vaccination. The receptors were gathered from an adult in good health.

This clone was recorded a few times. DNA of the CDR3: TGTGCCAGCAGGGCCCTAGCGGGAGTGGCCGAGCAGTACTTC. The encoded protein is CASRALAGVAEQYF. This chain links TRBV5-8 with TRBJ2-7; 10 bases align to TRBD2. The V and J ends lost 5 bases and 6 bases, in that order; junction bases with no gene match: 8. This CDR3 has 14 residues. Germline lookup yields CDR1 SGHTS and CDR2 YDEGEE.

The chain recombines TRBV7-9 with TRBJ1-1, with D possibly TRBD1 on 6 matching bases. The CDR3 contains 13 residues. V lost 5 bases to trimming and J lost 8 bases, with 15 bases between them. Germline lookup yields CDR1 SEHNR and CDR2 FQNEAQ (reference sequence). The CDR3 nucleotides are TGTGCCAGCAGCCCCAGGGGATCTACCGAAGCTTTCTTT. Translated: CASSPRGSTEAFF.

This clone was observed once. The chain recombines TRBV5-6 with TRBJ2-5; D perhaps matches TRBD2 (5 bases). V dropped 3 bases and J dropped 4 bases, with 10 bases sitting between them. The V gene's germline CDR1 is SGHDT and CDR2 YYEEEE. CDR3 size: 13 residues. Here the CDR3 reads CASSWGVRETQYF. CDR3 bases: TGTGCCAGCAGCTGGGGAGTTCGAGAGACCCAGTACTTC.

In this sample, this clone turned up once. The chain combines TRBV10-3 with TRBJ2-7, with 8 positions matching TRBD1. Germline CDR1 ENHRY, CDR2 SYGVKD. This CDR3 contains 15 residues. V shed 3 bases, J shed 3 bases, and the junction held 7 bases outside the gene matches. CDR3 bases: TGTGCCATCAGTGACCCGTCAGGGGGCGGCTACGAGCAGTACTTC. It is translated as CAISDPSGGGYEQYF.

The chain carries TRBV30 and TRBJ2-7; the match to TRBD2 covers 7 bases. Germline assignment: CDR1 GTSNPN and CDR2 SVGIG (reference sequence). V lost 5 bases to trimming and J lost 3 bases; unmatched junction nucleotides: 7. This CDR3 is 13 amino acids long. Here the CDR3 reads CAWSSAGSYEQYF. Written as DNA, the CDR3 is TGTGCCTGGTCGTCAGCGGGAAGCTACGAGCAGTACTTC.

The J gene is TRBJ2-1, the V gene TRBV13; the match to TRBD2 covers 9 bases. Germline loops: CDR1 PRHDT, CDR2 FYEKMQ (reference sequence). V trimming: 5 bases; J trimming: 7 bases; junction bases outside the gene matches: 3. CDR3 size: 13 residues. The CDR3 bases are TGTGCCAGCAGCGTTAGCGGGAGTAATGAGCAGTTCTTC. The encoded protein is CASSVSGSNEQFF.

The J gene is TRBJ1-1, the V gene TRBV5-1; D is perhaps TRBD1 (6 bases). V lost 3 bases and J lost 3, with 9 bases in between. The CDR3 extends over 13 amino acids. Germline values: CDR1 SGHRS, CDR2 YFSETQ. The CDR3, as DNA: TGCGCCAGCAGCTGGCGACAGGACACTGAAGCTTTCTTT. Its protein product is CASSWRQDTEAFF.

V is TRBV19 and J is TRBJ2-2; 11 nucleotides agree with TRBD2. This CDR3 has 15 residues. In germline, CDR1 is LNHDA, CDR2 SQIVND (reference sequence). V lost 3 bases to trimming and J lost 6 bases; unmatched junction nucleotides: 3. CDR3 in amino acids: CASSISGRAPGELFF. The CDR3 bases are TGTGCCAGTAGTATTAGCGGGAGGGCGCCCGGGGAGCTGTTTTTT.

The V gene is TRBV5-1, the J gene TRBJ1-4, with 10 bases fitting TRBD1. After removal of 9 bases from V and 3 bases from J, the junction contained 5 bases not matched to a gene. Per the germline V gene, CDR1 is SGHRS and CDR2 is YFSETQ. The CDR3 is 14 amino acids. In DNA form, the CDR3 reads TGCGCCACCAGACAGGGGGCGTCTAATGAAAAACTGTTTTTT. It specifies CATRQGASNEKLFF.

The rearrangement joins TRBV28 to TRBJ1-1; D ambiguous. In germline, CDR1 is MDHEN, CDR2 SYDVKM. There are 15 residues in the CDR3. V lost 1 base to trimming and J lost 1 base, with 10 bases between them. The CDR3 reads CASSLYAERNTEAFF. The CDR3 DNA reads TGTGCCAGCAGTTTATATGCAGAAAGGAACACTGAAGCTTTCTTT.

The chain is built from TRBV7-3 and TRBJ2-3, with 11 bases identical to TRBD2. Germline-derived CDR1 and CDR2 are SGHTA and FQGTGA. The CDR3 is made up of 17 amino acids. With 2 bases clipped from V and 0 bases from J, the junction kept 4 bases outside the gene matches. CDR3 nucleotide sequence: TGTGCCAGCAGCTTAGAAAGGACTAGCGGGAGCACAGATACGCAGTATTTT. Translated: CASSLERTSGSTDTQYF.

This rearrangement joins TRBV2 to TRBJ1-4; D gene unclear. Germline V gives CDR1 SNHLY, CDR2 FYNNEI. This CDR3 has 14 amino acids. V gave up 3 bases and J gave up 7 bases, with 12 bases separating them. CDR3 residues: CASSDRRGGEKLFF. CDR3 nucleotides: TGTGCCAGCAGTGACAGGAGAGGAGGTGAAAAACTGTTTTTT.

The V and J genes are TRBV27 and TRBJ1-1, with D maybe TRBD1 (6 bases). The V gene's germline CDR1 is MNHEY and CDR2 SMNVEV (reference sequence). V was trimmed by 5 bases and J by 0 bases, leaving 19 bases between them. This CDR3 contains 17 residues. The CDR3 region is CASSIKQGRNMNTEAFF. In nucleotides, the CDR3 is TGTGCCAGCAGTATCAAACAGGGAAGGAACATGAACACTGAAGCTTTCTTT.

The rearrangement uses TRBV5-1 and TRBJ2-2; D ambiguous. Germline V gene data show CDR1 as SGHRS and CDR2 as YFSETQ. The CDR3 is 13 amino acids. Trimming shortened V by 0 bases and J by 4 bases, and 4 bases separated the two germline ends. In DNA, the CDR3 is TGCGCCAGCAGCTTGGTGAGCACCGGGGAGCTGTTTTTT. Protein sequence: CASSLVSTGELFF.

V and J are TRBV18 and TRBJ1-4; no clear D gene. The CDR3 loop spans 13 amino acids. The germline gives CDR1 KGHSH, CDR2 LQKENI. The V end lost 4 bases, the J end lost 8 bases, and 11 bases lay between the germline ends. The CDR3 spells CASSRGLNEKLFF. The CDR3 DNA reads TGTGCCAGCTCACGCGGGCTAAACGAAAAACTGTTTTTT.

The rearrangement links TRBV19 to TRBJ2-1; TRBD2 might be the D (6 bases). Trimming shortened V by 2 bases and J by 0 bases, and 14 bases separated the two germline ends. Germline CDR1 reads LNHDA; CDR2 reads SQIVND (reference sequence). CDR3 length: 17 amino acids. The CDR3 nucleotides read TGTGCCAGTAGTATACGCGGGACCGCCAGCTCCTACAATGAGCAGTTCTTC. Amino acids: CASSIRGTASSYNEQFF.

V gene TRBV5-5 combines with J gene TRBJ1-2; 10 bases are a match to TRBD1. CDR1 is SGHKS, CDR2 YYEKEE, per germline (reference sequence). J was trimmed by 4 bases and V by 1 base; bases with no gene match: 7. This CDR3 comprises 16 residues. CDR3 DNA sequence: TGTGCCAGCAGCTTGTTGGGACAGGGGTTAGTCTATGGCTACACCTTC. Translation: CASSLLGQGLVYGYTF. Filled out from reference TRBV5-5 and TRBJ1-2, the complete variable domain reads DAGVTQSPTHLIKTRGQQVTLRCSPISGHKSVSWYQQVLGQGPQFIFQYYEKEERGRGNFPDRFSARQFPNYSSELNVNALLLGDSALYLCASSLLGQGLVYGYTFGSGTRLTVV.

The chain recombines TRBV5-1 with TRBJ2-7; the match to TRBD2 covers 8 bases. CDR3 length: 14 residues. After removal of 1 base from V and 0 bases from J, the junction contained 0 bases not matched to a gene. In germline, CDR1 is SGHRS, CDR2 YFSETQ. This chain's CDR3 is CASSLLAGSYEQYF. The CDR3 DNA is TGCGCCAGCAGCTTGCTAGCGGGCTCCTACGAGCAGTACTTC.

The chain joins TRBV27 to TRBJ1-2; D might be TRBD1 (6 bases). V gave up 3 bases and J gave up 2 bases, with 13 bases separating them. Germline-derived CDR1 and CDR2 are MNHEY and SMNVEV (reference sequence). The CDR3 covers 15 residues. The CDR3, as DNA: TGTGCCAGCAGTTTGAGGGGGGGGAAGAACTATGGCTACACCTTC. Translation: CASSLRGGKNYGYTF.

This sequence joins TRBV30 and TRBJ1-2, with no clear D. Germline CDR1 is GTSNPN and CDR2 is SVGIG (reference sequence). V lost 1 base, J lost 4 bases, and 7 bases lay in between. The CDR3 is made up of 12 amino acids. CDR3 nucleotides: TGTGCCTGGAGTGGAGCCCTCTATGGCTACACCTTC. Translated, it gives CAWSGALYGYTF.

V usage is TRBV4-2 and J usage is TRBJ1-2; no clear D gene. Germline-derived CDR1 and CDR2 are LGHNA and YNFKEQ. CDR3 length equals 15 residues. The V end lost 0 bases, the J end lost 3 bases, and 11 bases lay between the germline ends. CDR3 DNA: TGTGCCAGCAGCCAAGATGTTCTGAATTACTATGGCTACACCTTC. Its translation is CASSQDVLNYYGYTF.

The chain recombines TRBV18 with TRBJ2-5; D remains unclear. Trimming cost V 1 base and J 5 bases, with 11 bases left between them. The CDR3 is 14 amino acids. CDR1 is KGHSH and CDR2 is LQKENI in the germline V gene. The CDR3 loop is CASSPLTDVETQYF. CDR3 bases: TGTGCCAGCTCACCACTTACGGATGTGGAGACCCAGTACTTC.